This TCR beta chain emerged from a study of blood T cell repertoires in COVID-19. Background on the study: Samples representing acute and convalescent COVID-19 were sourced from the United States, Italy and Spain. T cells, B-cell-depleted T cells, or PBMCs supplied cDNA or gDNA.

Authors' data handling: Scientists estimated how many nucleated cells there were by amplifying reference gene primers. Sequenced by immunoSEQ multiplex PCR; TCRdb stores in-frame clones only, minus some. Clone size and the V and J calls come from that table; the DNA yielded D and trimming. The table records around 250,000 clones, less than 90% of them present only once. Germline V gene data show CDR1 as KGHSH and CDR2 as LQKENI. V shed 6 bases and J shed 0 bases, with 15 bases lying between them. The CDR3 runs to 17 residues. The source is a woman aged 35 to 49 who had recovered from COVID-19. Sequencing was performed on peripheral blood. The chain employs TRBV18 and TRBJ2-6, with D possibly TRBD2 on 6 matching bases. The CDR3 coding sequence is TGTGCCAGCTCCCCGGGGGACCGCCGCTCTGGGGCCAACGTCCTGACTTTC. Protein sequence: CASSPGDRRSGANVLTF.